The 16 T cell receptor delta chains given below trace back to one sample, sequenced in a study of Vδ1+ human thymocytes. Findings and caveats of the study: In the thymus, TRG and TRD repertoires looked highly polyclonal with Gaussian CDR3 lengths.

Extracted RNA was reverse transcribed into cDNA. Multiplex PCR used pooled V-gene forward primers and a constant-region reverse primer to amplify CDR3s. TCRdb re-identified clones in the multiplex PCR reads via CATT. The top ten hold under 0.55% of the sample, which has some 54,000 delta-chain clones, 15% to 20% seen once. Their specific antigens are unknown. Sequencing was done on a sample of Vdelta1+ gamma-delta thymocytes from the thymus. As to subset: FACS-sorted CD3+ TCRalphabeta- TCRVdelta1+ TCRVdelta2- thymocytes. Receptors were obtained from a boy younger than two who had congenital heart surgery.

In regard to this clone: A read error may be the cause here, since a much bigger clone is one base away. The chain employs TRDV2 and TRDJ1; no firm D call. Germline CDR1 GEAIGNYY, CDR2 EKD. The CDR3 covers 15 residues. Trimming took 0 bases from V and 1 from J, leaving 11 bases between them. The CDR3 here is CACDTAPDGTDKLIF. DNA for the CDR3: TGTGCCTGTGACACCGCACCTGACGGCACCGATAAACTCATCTTT.

Only a few counts were recorded for this clone. The rearrangement joins TRDV1 to TRDJ1; 12 bases line up with TRDD3. The CDR3 has 20 residues. V lost 0 bases and J lost 4; bases outside the gene matches: 15. Germline-derived CDR1 and CDR2 are TSWWSYY and QGS. CDR3 loop: CALGELRGLLGDTLVDKLIF. The CDR3 nucleotides read TGTGCTCTTGGGGAACTGAGAGGACTACTGGGGGATACTCTAGTCGATAAACTCATCTTT.

The chain is built from TRDV1 and TRDJ1; 12 bases agree with TRDD3. CDR3 length: 21 residues. With 0 bases clipped from V and 3 bases from J, the junction kept 17 bases outside the gene matches. Germline V gene sequence: CDR1 TSWWSYY, CDR2 QGS. As DNA, the CDR3 is TGTGCTCTTGGGGAACTGTACCCCAATCCCGACTGGGGGATACCGGCCGATAAACTCATCTTT. Translating gives CALGELYPNPDWGIPADKLIF.

In this sample, this clone turned up a few times. This chain links TRDV1 with TRDJ1; D uncertain. The CDR3 is made up of 20 amino acids. From germline, CDR1 is TSWWSYY and CDR2 QGS. Trimming left V 3 bases short and J 0 bases short, with 26 bases between. The CDR3 sequence is CALGDPVFGTKIPYTDKLIF. The CDR3 region has the DNA TGTGCTCTTGGGGATCCGGTCTTCGGGACGAAGATTCCCTACACCGATAAACTCATCTTT.

This clone was observed a handful of times. The chain uses TRDV1 and TRDJ1; TRDD3 agrees at 8 bases. The ends lost 6 bases at V and 0 bases at J; junction bases unmatched: 18. The CDR3 has 19 amino acids. Germline V lookup: CDR1 TSWWSYY, CDR2 QGS. This chain's CDR3 is CALGAFFRTGGLYTDKLIF. CDR3 in DNA: TGTGCTCTTGGAGCCTTCTTCCGTACTGGGGGTCTCTACACCGATAAACTCATCTTT.

The gene calls are TRDV1 and TRDJ1, with 12 bases that match TRDD3. The CDR3 runs 21 residues. V dropped 0 bases and J dropped 1; count of bases not matched to a gene: 15. Germline V gene sequence: CDR1 TSWWSYY, CDR2 QGS. CDR3 loop: CALGELESFIWGIRFTDKLIF. For the CDR3, the DNA is TGTGCTCTTGGGGAACTCGAATCATTCATCTGGGGGATACGTTTCACCGATAAACTCATCTTT.

This sequence joins TRDV1 and TRDJ1, with a tentative D call TRDD3 (6 bases). CDR1 and CDR2 (germline): TSWWSYY, QGS. V was trimmed by 6 bases and J by 0 bases, leaving 20 bases between them. This CDR3 has 17 residues. For the CDR3, the DNA is TGTGCTCTTGGTCCTGACTACTGGGATTGGTACACCGATAAACTCATCTTT. Amino acid sequence: CALGPDYWDWYTDKLIF.

The rearrangement joins TRDV1 to TRDJ1; 10 bases are shared with TRDD3. The CDR3 is 19 amino acids. J gave up 3 bases and V 0 bases, and 13 bases lay outside the gene matches. Per the germline V gene, CDR1 is TSWWSYY and CDR2 is QGS. CDR3 DNA sequence: TGTGCTCTTGGGGAACTACGCTTCCGGGATTGGGGGATACCCGATAAACTCATCTTT. Translating it yields CALGELRFRDWGIPDKLIF.

This chain uses TRDV1 with TRDJ1; D remains unclear. Germline CDR1 TSWWSYY, CDR2 QGS. The CDR3 sequence is 15 residues long. Trimming stripped 7 bases from V and 0 bases from J, with 15 bases between. The CDR3 region has the DNA TGTGCTCTTGCCCGGACGACCGCCCACACCGATAAACTCATCTTT. Protein product: CALARTTAHTDKLIF.

This rearrangement joins TRDV1 to TRDJ1; 8 nucleotides agree with TRDD2. CDR1 and CDR2 from the germline V gene are TSWWSYY and QGS. The CDR3 spans 18 residues. Trimming took 4 bases from V and 5 from J; bases not matched to a gene: 18. The CDR3 here is CALGGTLPRIDTRDKLIF. Written as DNA, the CDR3 is TGTGCTCTTGGGGGGACCCTTCCTAGGATCGATACGCGGGATAAACTCATCTTT.

This clone is medium-sized (0.01 to 0.1%) within its sample. V is TRDV2 and J is TRDJ1; the match to TRDD3 covers 7 bases. V was pared by 3 bases and J by 5 bases, with 5 bases of the junction left unmatched. This CDR3 is built from 13 residues. The germline gives CDR1 GEAIGNYY, CDR2 EKD. Written as DNA, the CDR3 is TGTGCCTGTGACTTTGTACTGGGGGATAAACTCATCTTT. Residues: CACDFVLGDKLIF.

This clone was counted a few times. This chain connects TRDV1 to TRDJ2; 9 positions match TRDD3. After removal of 0 bases from V and 0 bases from J, the junction contained 26 bases not matched to a gene. Germline V gene sequence: CDR1 TSWWSYY, CDR2 QGS. The CDR3 is 25 residues long. The CDR3 loop reads CALGELEDSPTGYWGRPALTAQLFF. Written as DNA, the CDR3 is TGTGCTCTTGGGGAACTAGAAGATTCTCCCACTGGGTACTGGGGGAGACCCGCTTTGACAGCACAACTCTTCTTT.

The chain couples TRDV1 to TRDJ1; D gene unclear. Germline V gene sequence: CDR1 TSWWSYY, CDR2 QGS. This CDR3 is built from 17 residues. V lost 2 bases and J 0 bases, leaving 16 bases between the germline ends. CDR3 in amino acids: CALGEELIRQYTDKLIF. In DNA form, the CDR3 reads TGTGCTCTTGGGGAAGAACTAATTCGCCAGTACACCGATAAACTCATCTTT.

The chain is built from TRDV1 and TRDJ1; 8 positions match TRDD3. Unmatched junction bases numbered 6, after V lost 0 bases and J lost 0 bases. The CDR3 sequence is 17 residues long. Germline V gene data show CDR1 as TSWWSYY and CDR2 as QGS. The CDR3 DNA sequence: TGTGCTCTTGGGGAACTTAACGGGGGGATATACACCGATAAACTCATCTTT. It codes for CALGELNGGIYTDKLIF.

This clone was counted between two and nine times. The chain has TRDV1 and TRDJ1; 9 positions agree with TRDD3. The V segment lost 0 bases and the J segment 5 bases; nucleotides outside the gene matches: 13. The CDR3 loop spans 18 amino acids. Germline V gene data show CDR1 as TSWWSYY and CDR2 as QGS. CDR3 residues: CALGELPNWGYDGDKLIF. The CDR3 coding sequence is TGTGCTCTTGGGGAACTCCCGAACTGGGGATACGATGGAGATAAACTCATCTTT.

This clone was detected only a few times. The V call is TRDV2, the J call TRDJ1, with 13 bases that match TRDD3. V was clipped by 6 bases and J by 7 bases; unmatched bases: 7. Germline loops: CDR1 GEAIGNYY, CDR2 EKD. The CDR3 spans 14 residues. CDR3 amino acids: CACILGDTEGKLIF. The CDR3 coding sequence is TGTGCCTGTATACTGGGGGATACGGAGGGTAAACTCATCTTT.